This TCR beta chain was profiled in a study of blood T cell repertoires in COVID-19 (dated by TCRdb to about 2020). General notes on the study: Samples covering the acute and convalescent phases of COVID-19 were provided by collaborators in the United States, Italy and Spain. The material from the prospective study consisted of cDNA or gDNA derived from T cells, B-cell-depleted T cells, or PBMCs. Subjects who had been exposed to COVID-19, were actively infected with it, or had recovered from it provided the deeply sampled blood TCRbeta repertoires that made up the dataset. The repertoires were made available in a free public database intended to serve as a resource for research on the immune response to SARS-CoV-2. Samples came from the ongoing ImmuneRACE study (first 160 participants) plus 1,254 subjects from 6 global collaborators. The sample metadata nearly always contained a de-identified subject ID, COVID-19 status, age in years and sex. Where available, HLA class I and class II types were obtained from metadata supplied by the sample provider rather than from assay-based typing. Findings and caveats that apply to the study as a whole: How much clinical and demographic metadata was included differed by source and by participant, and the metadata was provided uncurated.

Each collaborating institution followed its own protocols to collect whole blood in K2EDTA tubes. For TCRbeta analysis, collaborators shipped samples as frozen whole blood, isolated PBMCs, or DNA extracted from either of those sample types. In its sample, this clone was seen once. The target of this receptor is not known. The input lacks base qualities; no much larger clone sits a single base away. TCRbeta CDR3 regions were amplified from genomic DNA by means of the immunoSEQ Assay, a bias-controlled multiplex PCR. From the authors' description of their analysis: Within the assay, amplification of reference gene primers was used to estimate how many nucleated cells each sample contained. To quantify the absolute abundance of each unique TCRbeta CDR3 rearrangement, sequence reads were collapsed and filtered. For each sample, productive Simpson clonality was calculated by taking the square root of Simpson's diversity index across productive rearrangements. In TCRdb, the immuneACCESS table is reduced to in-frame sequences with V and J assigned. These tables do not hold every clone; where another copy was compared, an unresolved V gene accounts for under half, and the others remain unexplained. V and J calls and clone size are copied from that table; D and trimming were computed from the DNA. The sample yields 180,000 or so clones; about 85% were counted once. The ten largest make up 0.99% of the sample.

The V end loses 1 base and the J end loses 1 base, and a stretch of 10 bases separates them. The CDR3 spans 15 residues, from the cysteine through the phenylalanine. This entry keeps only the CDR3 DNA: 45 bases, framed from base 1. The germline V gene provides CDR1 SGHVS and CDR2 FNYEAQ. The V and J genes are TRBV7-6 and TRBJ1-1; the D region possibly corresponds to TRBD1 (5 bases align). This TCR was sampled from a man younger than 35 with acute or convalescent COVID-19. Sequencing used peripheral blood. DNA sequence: TGTGCCAGCAGCTTAGGGGGCGGGAGGAACACTGAAGCTTTCTTT. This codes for CASSLGGGRNTEAFF.